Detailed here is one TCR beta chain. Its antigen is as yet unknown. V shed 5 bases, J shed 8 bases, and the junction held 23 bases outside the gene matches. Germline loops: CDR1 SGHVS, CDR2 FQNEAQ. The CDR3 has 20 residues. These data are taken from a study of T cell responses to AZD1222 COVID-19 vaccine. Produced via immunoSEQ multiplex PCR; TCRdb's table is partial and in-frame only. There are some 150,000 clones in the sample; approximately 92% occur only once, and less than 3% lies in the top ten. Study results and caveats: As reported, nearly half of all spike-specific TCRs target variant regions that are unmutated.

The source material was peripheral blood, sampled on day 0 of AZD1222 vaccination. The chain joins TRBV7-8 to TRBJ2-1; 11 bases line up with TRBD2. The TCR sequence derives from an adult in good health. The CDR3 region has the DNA TGTGCCAGCAGCCACAAACGATTTACTAGCGGGAGCGGTAAGTTGGATGAGCAGTTCTTC. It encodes CASSHKRFTSGSGKLDEQFF.